A selection of T cell receptor beta chains follows, all from one sample in a study of immune evolution from preneoplasia to lung adenocarcinoma. TCRdb's copy holds only in-frame clones and misses some; the assay was immunoSEQ multiplex PCR. The sample yields 5,000 to 6,500 clones, about three quarters seen once. The specimen was FFPE minimally invasive lung adenocarcinoma tissue. The origin of the receptors is a person aged 60 to 80 with lung adenocarcinoma. The CDR3 runs from the conserved cysteine through the conserved F or W. The D gene is left open where the match is weak. Only some rows state a clone size, as once, few, many or a class for expanded clones.

clone size | CDR3 length | J gene | V gene | D gene | CDR3 protein | CDR3 DNA
once | 16 | TRBJ1-3 | TRBV7-6 | NA | CASSLAGTISGNTIYF | TGTGCCAGCAGCCTTGCCGGGACGATCTCTGGAAACACCATATATTTT
NA | 14 | TRBJ2-7 | TRBV5-1 | TRBD1 | CASSFGTGLDEQYF | TGCGCCAGCAGCTTCGGGACAGGGTTAGACGAGCAGTACTTC
NA | 16 | TRBJ2-1 | TRBV18 | NA | CASSPGRVGAYNEQFF | TGTGCCAGCTCACCAGGTAGGGTTGGGGCCTACAATGAGCAGTTCTTC
NA | 16 | TRBJ2-7 | TRBV27 | NA | CASSVWTATGSYEQYF | TGTGCCAGCAGTGTCTGGACAGCCACGGGGTCCTACGAGCAGTACTTC
NA | 13 | TRBJ1-5 | TRBV30 | NA | CAWSLEGNQPQHF | TGTGCCTGGAGCTTAGAGGGGAATCAGCCCCAGCATTTT
once | 17 | TRBJ1-3 | TRBV11-2 | NA | CASSHPGRRRSGNTIYF | TGTGCCAGCAGCCACCCGGGGAGAAGAAGGTCTGGAAACACCATATATTTT
NA | 16 | TRBJ2-5 | TRBV7-2 | TRBD2 | CASSLSQGGGIETQYF | TGTGCCAGCAGCCTCTCGCAAGGCGGGGGGATTGAGACCCAGTACTTC
once | 11 | TRBJ2-3 | TRBV11-1 | NA | CASSRTDTQYF | TGTGCCAGCAGCCGCACAGATACGCAGTATTTT
NA | 16 | TRBJ2-7 | TRBV12-1 | NA | CASSLHRTRIADEQYF | TGTGCCAGCAGCCTACATCGAACTAGGATCGCAGACGAGCAGTACTTC
NA | 16 | TRBJ2-2 | TRBV27 | TRBD1 | CASNYWDRLRTGELFF | TGTGCCAGCAACTACTGGGACAGGTTGCGCACCGGGGAGCTGTTTTTT
NA | 14 | TRBJ2-7 | TRBV19 | NA | CASKPGDRNYEQYF | TGTGCCAGTAAGCCCGGGGATCGGAACTACGAGCAGTACTTC
few | 14 | TRBJ2-3 | TRBV10-1 | TRBD2 | CASAGREVTDTQYF | TGCGCCAGCGCTGGGCGGGAGGTCACAGATACGCAGTATTTT
NA | 16 | TRBJ2-2 | TRBV12-2 | NA | CASRWLAGATSGELFF | TGTGCAAGTCGCTGGCTCGCGGGAGCAACATCCGGGGAGCTGTTTTTT
once | 14 | TRBJ2-6 | TRBV11-2 | NA | CASTEYSGANVLTF | TGTGCCAGCACCGAATACTCTGGGGCCAACGTCCTGACTTTC
NA | 11 | TRBJ2-7 | TRBV4-2 | NA | CASSQNYEQYF | TGTGCCAGCAGCCAGAACTACGAGCAGTACTTC
few | 14 | TRBJ1-1 | TRBV6-6 | NA | CASSYDFGYTEAFF | TGTGCCAGCAGTTACGATTTTGGGTACACTGAAGCTTTCTTT
NA | 13 | TRBJ2-4 | TRBV27 | NA | CAPGRGAKNIQYF | TGTGCCCCCGGTCGGGGAGCCAAAAACATTCAGTACTTC
NA | 13 | TRBJ2-3 | TRBV6-6 | NA | CASAGANTDTQYF | TGTGCCAGCGCCGGAGCTAACACAGATACGCAGTATTTT
NA | 12 | TRBJ1-2 | TRBV30 | NA | CAWWTRPHGYTF | TGTGCCTGGTGGACACGGCCCCATGGCTACACCTTC
NA | 15 | TRBJ2-1 | TRBV27 | NA | CASSLGGSSYNEQFF | TGTGCCAGCAGTTTAGGGGGAAGCTCCTACAATGAGCAGTTCTTC
NA | 13 | TRBJ1-2 | TRBV6-5 | TRBD1 | CASSQTGGRGYTF | TGTGCCAGCAGTCAGACAGGGGGCAGGGGCTACACCTTC
NA | 15 | TRBJ2-2 | TRBV18 | TRBD2 | CASSPLAVDAGELFF | TGTGCCAGCTCACCTCTAGCGGTGGATGCCGGGGAGCTGTTTTTT
few | 14 | TRBJ1-1 | TRBV28 | NA | CASRGAQPGTEAFF | TGTGCCAGCAGAGGGGCCCAGCCGGGCACTGAAGCTTTCTTT
NA | 16 | TRBJ1-1 | TRBV11-3 | NA | CASSPGSQWPDTEAFF | TGTGCCAGCAGCCCAGGTAGTCAGTGGCCTGACACTGAAGCTTTCTTT
NA | 15 | TRBJ1-4 | TRBV9 | NA | CASSPGRGGNEKLFF | TGTGCCAGCAGCCCAGGCAGGGGAGGGAATGAAAAACTGTTTTTT
NA | 12 | TRBJ1-1 | TRBV10-3 | NA | CAISEFKAEAFF | TGTGCCATCAGTGAGTTTAAAGCTGAAGCTTTCTTT
NA | 13 | TRBJ2-7 | TRBV18 | NA | CASSPQTGYEQYF | TGTGCCAGCTCACCACAGACCGGTTACGAGCAGTACTTC
once | 15 | TRBJ2-3 | TRBV5-4 | TRBD1 | CASSLGDRGTDTQYF | TGTGCCAGCAGCTTGGGGGACAGGGGCACAGATACGCAGTATTTT
NA | 15 | TRBJ2-7 | TRBV29-1 | TRBD1 | CSVEGGDRNSYEQYF | TGCAGCGTTGAAGGCGGGGACAGGAACTCCTACGAGCAGTACTTC
NA | 13 | TRBJ2-5 | TRBV7-8 | NA | CASSLGTQETQYF | TGTGCCAGCAGCTTAGGGACACAAGAGACCCAGTACTTC
NA | 14 | TRBJ2-3 | TRBV30 | TRBD2 | CASTGTSNTDTQYF | TGTGCTTCCACCGGGACTAGCAACACAGATACGCAGTATTTT
NA | 16 | TRBJ2-5 | TRBV5-1 | TRBD1 | CASSLGQGARQETQYF | TGCGCCAGCAGCTTGGGACAGGGGGCAAGACAAGAGACCCAGTACTTC